Sequencing of this TCR beta chain was carried out in a study of shared clonotypes between healthy human individuals. In the study overall: Those who served as donors were a couple of women and three men between the ages of 18 and 49. Study-wide findings and caveats: The sharing of 4.5% to 5.5% of naive CD4 clonotypes was seen across a handful of donors.

Details on this clone: The antigen remains unidentified.

The assay was carried out at the deep level. Clones were read by immunoSEQ multiplex PCR, and TCRdb kept only the in-frame ones, dropping some. Among about 2.1 million clones listed, about 92% were seen once. The CDR3 consists of 15 residues. CDR1 is MNHEY, CDR2 SVGAGI, per germline. V was cut by 3 bases and J by 3 bases, with 14 bases left in between. CD45RO-negative cells were positively selected for CCR7, leaving out terminally differentiated effector memory CD45RA+ cells. Donors included only healthy HIV-negative adults lacking recent acute infections or vaccinations. This sequence joins TRBV6-5 and TRBJ1-2, with D uncertain. Sample: naive CD8+ T cells from PBMCs. This receptor was taken from a man in his late teens or twenties in good health. Some clones in this sample may be carry-over from other donors' samples. The CDR3 DNA is TGTGCCAGCAGTTATTCAGAGGACGGGCACTATGGCTACACCTTC. It translates to CASSYSEDGHYGYTF.